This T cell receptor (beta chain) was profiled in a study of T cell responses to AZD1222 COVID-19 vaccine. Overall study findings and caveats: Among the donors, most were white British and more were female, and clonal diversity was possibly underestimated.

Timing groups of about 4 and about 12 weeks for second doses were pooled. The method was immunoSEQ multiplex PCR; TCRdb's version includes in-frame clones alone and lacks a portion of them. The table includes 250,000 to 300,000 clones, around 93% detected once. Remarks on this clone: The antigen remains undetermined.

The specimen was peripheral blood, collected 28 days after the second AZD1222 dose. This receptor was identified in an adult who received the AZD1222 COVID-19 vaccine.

CDR3 DNA sequence: TGCGCCAGCAGTGGAGGGCCAGGGCTTGGGAACACCATATATTTT. The encoded protein is CASSGGPGLGNTIYF. This chain joins TRBV10-1 and TRBJ1-3; the D gene is possibly TRBD1 (5 bases). V was pared by 4 bases and J by 7 bases, with 17 bases between. CDR1 WNHNN and CDR2 SYGVQD come from the germline V gene (reference sequence). This CDR3 has 15 amino acids.